This T cell receptor (beta chain) was found in a study of CD8 T cells in Susac syndrome. Reverse transcription of roughly 0.45 to 1 ug RNA was performed with random hexamers. TCRdb reanalysed the immunoSEQ multiplex PCR reads using MiXCR and keeps one entry per CDR3 protein. The sample yields 200,000 to 300,000 distinct CDR3 sequences, about 96% seen once. FACS was used to enrich TEMRA cells, whereas the CD8+ and CD4+ T cells were obtained by negative isolation. CDR3 length: 11 residues. Germline CDR1 and CDR2: LNHDA and SQIVND (reference sequence). The V and J ends lost 10 bases and 5 bases respectively, with 11 bases between them.

The sample consisted of CD4+ T cells from PBMCs. This rearrangement joins TRBV19 to TRBJ1-1; D is ambiguous. The sequence was obtained from a human donor with Susac syndrome. The CDR3 loop reads CATGLWTEAFF. DNA of the CDR3: TGTGCCACTGGCTTATGGACTGAAGCTTTCTTT.